This TCR beta chain originates from a study of regulatory and conventional T cells in RAG deficiency. Overall study results and limits: In Omenn syndrome, Treg and Tconv repertoires overlapped >75%. In Omenn syndrome, sorted "Tregs" may be peripherally activated cells. RAG-deficient patients showed markedly lower Shannon entropy and higher Simpson indices than control T-cell subsets.

Conventional CD4+ T cells were sorted from blood as CD25-low CD127-high cells. Profiling relied on immunoSEQ multiplex PCR, and the TCRdb table lists in-frame clones only, not all of them. The sample holds fewer than 30,000 clones; roughly 96% are singletons and the top ten take approximately 0.16%. About this clone itself: Its antigen is undetermined.

J was trimmed by 4 bases and V by 4 bases; bases with no gene match: 3. CDR3 length: 13 amino acids. Germline values: CDR1 LNHDA, CDR2 SQIVND (reference sequence). The data were also submitted as part of a second study, on regulatory T cells. This second study notes: The primer mix had 52 TRBV and 13 TRBJ primers. Regulatory T cells showed the strongest V-J pair restriction and V/J gene skewing among patient repertoires.

The chain is built from TRBV19 and TRBJ1-1; TRBD1 agrees at 7 bases. The receptor was isolated from a human donor in good health. Material: CD25- CD4+ T cells sorted from blood. CDR3 loop: CASSTNRGTEAFF. The CDR3 nucleotides read TGTGCCAGTAGTACGAACAGGGGCACTGAAGCTTTCTTT.